The next 26 T cell receptor beta chains were all read from a single sample in a study of CD8 T cells in ankylosing spondylitis. TCRdb redid the calling of the 5' RACE reads with MiXCR, one entry per CDR3 protein. The sample lists around 230,000 distinct CDR3 sequences, 8.6% occurring once. The specimen was blood, either unsorted or a sorted T cell fraction (not recorded which). The receptors here all came from a male donor with ankylosing spondylitis or in good health (not recorded which).

This clonotype was detected a few times. This rearrangement joins TRBV20-1 to TRBJ1-5; a weak D match, TRBD1 (5 bases). Germline-derived CDR1 and CDR2 are DFQATT and SNEGSKA (reference sequence). The CDR3 has 15 amino acids. V lost 6 bases, J lost 0 bases, and 15 bases lay in between. DNA of the CDR3: TGCAGTGCGCCCCGGGGACCCTATAGCAATCAGCCCCAGCATTTT. Translating gives CSAPRGPYSNQPQHF.

This clonotype was counted many times. The chain carries TRBV28 and TRBJ1-5; D call uncertain. There are 14 residues in the CDR3. Trimming cost V 6 bases and J 7 bases, with 16 bases left between them. CDR1 is MDHEN, CDR2 SYDVKM, per germline. CDR3: CASRPSGVGQPQHF. CDR3 nucleotide sequence: TGTGCCAGCAGGCCTAGCGGGGTAGGACAGCCCCAGCATTTT. The variable domain in full, completed from reference TRBV28 and TRBJ1-5, reads DVKVTQSSRYLVKRTGEKVFLECVQDMDHENMFWYRQDPGLGLRLIYFSYDVKMKEKGDIPEGYSVSREKKERFSLILESASTNQTSMYLCASRPSGVGQPQHFGDGTRLSIL.

In this sample, this clonotype turned up many times. V usage is TRBV20-1 and J usage is TRBJ2-3; 10 bases are shared with TRBD2. This CDR3 has 15 amino acids. Germline-derived CDR1 and CDR2 are DFQATT and SNEGSKA (reference sequence). V lost 6 bases and J lost 2; bases outside the gene matches: 8. Written as DNA, the CDR3 is TGCAGTGCCCAAGCGGGGGGGACGATCACAGATACGCAGTATTTT. The encoded protein is CSAQAGGTITDTQYF.

This clonotype has a count of ten or more. The chain uses TRBV5-1 and TRBJ1-4; 12 bases map to TRBD1. The J segment lost 5 bases and the V segment lost 3 bases, leaving 2 bases of the junction unmatched. CDR3 length: 15 residues. The V gene's germline CDR1 is SGHRS and CDR2 YFSETQ. Here the CDR3 DNA reads TGCGCCAGCAGCTGGGGGACAGGGGGCAATGAAAAACTGTTTTTT. Its translation: CASSWGTGGNEKLFF.

This chain links TRBV7-2 with TRBJ2-3, with no clear D. The CDR3 contains 17 residues. The V end was cut by 2 bases, the J end by 1 base, with 16 bases between. From germline, CDR1 is SGHTA and CDR2 FQGNSA. The CDR3 nucleotides are TGTGCCAGCAGCTTACTGGGCGGACGAGCTGGCACAGATACGCAGTATTTT. As protein: CASSLLGGRAGTDTQYF.

A word on this clonotype: A much more abundant neighbour one base away suggests this may be a read error. The chain carries TRBV20-1 and TRBJ2-1; TRBD2 matches at 9 bases. The length of the CDR3 is 16 residues. CDR1 and CDR2 (germline): DFQATT, SNEGSKA (reference sequence). The V segment lost 0 bases and the J segment 3 bases; nucleotides outside the gene matches: 6. CDR3 nucleotides: TGCAGTGCTAGAGATTTTGCTAGCGGGGACTACAATGAGCAGTTCTTC. Protein product: CSARDFASGDYNEQFF.

There are many counts of this clonotype. The chain couples TRBV21-1 to TRBJ2-2; whether TRBD2, the table's D call, matches the DNA was not checked. TRBV21-1 is termed a pseudogene. This CDR3 has 15 residues. The CDR3 DNA reads TGTGCCCGCAACCCCGGGGACTTGAACACCGGGGAGCTGTTTTTT. The encoded protein is CARNPGDLNTGELFF.

The CDR3 sequence: CASSPRGFSYNEQFF. The CDR3 nucleotides read TGTGCCAGCAGTCCCAGGGGGTTTTCCTACAATGAGCAGTTCTTC. This sequence joins TRBV6-1 and TRBJ2-1, with 7 bases fitting TRBD1. Germline loops: CDR1 MNHNS, CDR2 SASEGT. Trimming removed 5 bases from V and 1 base from J; junction bases left unmatched: 5. The CDR3 is made up of 15 amino acids.

This clonotype was found many times. V usage is TRBV24-1 and J usage is TRBJ2-1, with TRBD2 as a possible D gene (6 bases). This CDR3 contains 14 residues. Between the trimmed V and J ends, which lost 5 bases and 4 bases, there was a span of 11 bases. Germline CDR1 reads KGHDR; CDR2 reads SFDVKD. This chain's CDR3 is CATSGTNNYNEQFF. The CDR3 bases are TGTGCCACCAGTGGGACTAACAATTACAATGAGCAGTTCTTC.

This clonotype was detected only a few times. The rearrangement links TRBV12-3 or TRBV12-4 to TRBJ1-4; D is unclear. The length of the CDR3 is 15 residues. V lost 7 bases and J lost 7, with 19 bases in between. The CDR3 is CASTSHPIPGEKLFF. The CDR3 nucleotides read TGTGCCAGCACTTCTCATCCCATCCCGGGTGAAAAACTGTTTTTT.

This chain connects TRBV12-3 or TRBV12-4 to TRBJ2-1; 8 nucleotides line up with TRBD2. The junction had 12 bases not matched to a gene; V was cut back by 5 bases and J by 6 bases. This CDR3 has 16 amino acids. The CDR3 bases are TGTGCCAGCAGTGCCTTAGCGGGACCGCCTTCCAATGAGCAGTTCTTC. This translates into CASSALAGPPSNEQFF.

There are many counts of this clonotype. The chain is built from TRBV4-3 and TRBJ2-3; a weak D match, TRBD1 (6 bases). The CDR3 totals 14 residues. Deletions cut 3 bases from V and 0 bases from J, with 7 bases between. Germline-derived CDR1 and CDR2 are LGHNA and YSLEER. The CDR3 DNA reads as TGCGCCAGCAGCCATCAGGGGAGCACAGATACGCAGTATTTT. Encoded protein: CASSHQGSTDTQYF.

This clonotype was seen ten or more times. This chain uses TRBV5-1 with TRBJ2-7; 11 bases match TRBD2. J gave up 2 bases and V 4 bases, and 8 bases lay outside the gene matches. CDR3 size: 16 residues. The germline V gene has CDR1 SGHRS and CDR2 YFSETQ. The CDR3 DNA follows: TGCGCCAGCAGCCTTCAACTAGCGGGGGCTACCTACGAGCAGTACTTC. Residues: CASSLQLAGATYEQYF.

The chain combines TRBV20-1 with TRBJ1-1, with D perhaps matching TRBD1 (6 bases). CDR1 is DFQATT and CDR2 is SNEGSKA in the germline V gene (reference sequence). CDR3 length equals 14 residues. With 3 bases removed from V and 3 bases from J, the gap between germline ends came to 14 bases. The CDR3 sequence is CSASPQGLHTEAFF. CDR3 coding DNA: TGCAGTGCTAGCCCACAGGGTTTGCACACTGAAGCTTTCTTT.

This clonotype has more than one count but fewer than ten. J is TRBJ2-1 and V is TRBV30, with 7 bases fitting TRBD2. Germline-derived CDR1 and CDR2 are GTSNPN and SVGIG (reference sequence). The junction had 14 bases not matched to a gene; V was cut back by 3 bases and J by 3 bases. This CDR3 region has 17 residues. CDR3 protein: CAWSPSSSGGYYNEQFF. For the CDR3, the DNA is TGTGCCTGGAGCCCCTCCAGTTCGGGAGGTTACTACAATGAGCAGTTCTTC.

At least ten counts were recorded for this clonotype. The rearrangement links TRBV5-6 to TRBJ1-3, with a tentative D call TRBD1 (6 bases). The germline V and J ends were trimmed by 0 bases and 2 bases, with 9 bases remaining between them. The CDR3 runs 15 residues. Germline V CDR1 and CDR2: SGHDT, YYEEEE. The CDR3: CASSLDSGAGNTIYF. Here the CDR3 DNA reads TGTGCCAGCAGCTTGGATTCAGGGGCTGGAAACACCATATATTTT.

Turning to this clonotype: Just one base apart from a much larger clone, this may be a read error. The chain has TRBV9 and TRBJ1-4, with D possibly matching TRBD1 (5 bases). The CDR3 has 16 residues. Germline CDR1 is SGDLS and CDR2 is YYNGEE. In DNA, the CDR3 is TGTGCCAGCTCCCAAAGTGGGAGCGGGACTAATGAAAAACCGTTTTTT. It codes for CASSQSGSGTNEKPFF.

This clonotype was found many times. The rearrangement uses TRBV5-1 and TRBJ2-3; tentatively, D is TRBD2 (6 bases). Trimming cost V 4 bases and J 6 bases, with 15 bases left between them. This CDR3 contains 14 residues. The V gene's germline CDR1 is SGHRS and CDR2 YFSETQ. The chain's CDR3 is CASSGGTVVDTQYF. In DNA form, the CDR3 reads TGCGCCAGCAGCGGCGGGACGGTAGTCGATACGCAGTATTTT.

This sequence joins TRBV7-2 and TRBJ2-1; 9 nucleotides agree with TRBD1. J lost 8 bases, V lost 2 bases, and 13 bases had no gene match. The germline gives CDR1 SGHTA, CDR2 FQGNSA. The CDR3 totals 17 residues. CDR3 in DNA: TGTGCCAGCAGCTTATCCTCCGGGACAGGGATAGTAGATGAGCAGTTCTTC. Translated: CASSLSSGTGIVDEQFF.

A few counts support this clonotype. The chain joins TRBV5-1 to TRBJ1-2; 7 nucleotides line up with TRBD1. Trimming removed 0 bases from V and 6 bases from J; junction bases left unmatched: 2. Germline V gene sequence: CDR1 SGHRS, CDR2 YFSETQ. The CDR3 loop spans 13 amino acids. CDR3 coding DNA: TGCGCCAGCAGCTTGGGAGGGGGCGATGGCTACACCTTC. Translated: CASSLGGGDGYTF.

This clonotype was recorded at least ten times. The chain joins TRBV4-2 to TRBJ2-1; 9 bases line up with TRBD2. The length of the CDR3 is 17 residues. Germline CDR1 is LGHNA and CDR2 is YNFKEQ. V dropped 2 bases and J dropped 4; count of bases not matched to a gene: 9. In nucleotides, the CDR3 is TGTGCCAGCAGCCAATGGAGGTTAGCGGGGGCGTACAATGAGCAGTTCTTC. This gives the protein CASSQWRLAGAYNEQFF.

The sample holds a few counts of this clonotype. This chain joins TRBV30 and TRBJ2-2; D gene uncertain. The germline V and J ends were trimmed by 0 bases and 4 bases, with 9 bases remaining between them. This CDR3 is built from 14 residues. CDR1 and CDR2 (germline): GTSNPN, SVGIG (reference sequence). CDR3 in amino acids: CAWSVPSPTGELFF. In DNA, the CDR3 is TGTGCCTGGAGTGTACCGTCCCCCACCGGGGAGCTGTTTTTT.

This sequence joins TRBV7-8 and TRBJ2-3; 9 bases line up with TRBD1. The junction had 8 bases not matched to a gene; V was cut back by 4 bases and J by 3 bases. This CDR3 has 16 amino acids. CDR1 SGHVS and CDR2 FQNEAQ come from the germline V gene. CDR3 protein: CASSSSPGQGTDTQYF. CDR3 nucleotide sequence: TGTGCCAGCAGCTCTTCGCCGGGACAGGGAACAGATACGCAGTATTTT.

This clonotype appeared many times. V usage is TRBV7-2 and J usage is TRBJ1-2; perhaps TRBD1 as D (6 bases). The CDR3 spans 14 residues. V was pared by 2 bases and J by 3 bases, with 10 bases between. Germline V gene sequence: CDR1 SGHTA, CDR2 FQGNSA. CDR3 coding DNA: TGTGCCAGCAGCTTATCTAGACAGGACTATGGCTACACCTTC. Its protein product is CASSLSRQDYGYTF.

This clonotype was recorded many times. This rearrangement joins TRBV6-1 to TRBJ2-3, with 10 bases lining up with TRBD2. The CDR3 runs to 15 residues. With 2 bases clipped from V and 4 bases from J, the junction kept 3 bases outside the gene matches. Per germline, CDR1 MNHNS and CDR2 SASEGT. The CDR3 nucleotides are TGTGCCAGCAGTGAAACTAGCGGGGTGTCAGATACGCAGTATTTT. Translated, it gives CASSETSGVSDTQYF.

Ten or more counts support this clonotype. The chain carries TRBV5-1 and TRBJ1-5, with D possibly TRBD1 on 6 matching bases. Deletions cut 2 bases from V and 2 bases from J, with 11 bases between. The CDR3 runs 15 residues. The germline gives CDR1 SGHRS, CDR2 YFSETQ. The CDR3 DNA sequence: TGCGCCAGCAGCTTTTCCTCAGGGGGCAATCAGCCCCAGCATTTT. Amino acid sequence: CASSFSSGGNQPQHF.